Below, one T cell receptor beta chain is given with its context. Its antigen is not identified. The CDR3 extends over 15 amino acids. CDR1 and CDR2 (germline): DFQATT, SNEGSKA (reference sequence). Trimming took 3 bases from V and 3 from J, leaving 14 bases between them. The sample is drawn from a study of identical twins. Template switching, a step in the protocol, added a universal primer site, and cDNA carried unique molecular identifiers. TCRdb passed the 5' RACE reads through MiXCR, listing each CDR3 protein once. The sample has some 560,000 distinct CDR3 sequences, 9.6% seen once; the top ten hold 3%. Notes on the study in general: Cord blood beta clonotypes that were abundant carried fewer insertions, and memory repertoires showed no such trend. For out-of-frame beta sequences, excess twin sharing was weaker.

A further study also used this sample, focusing on yellow fever vaccine responses in identical twins.

This sequence was found in a woman younger than 30 in good health. The chain recombines TRBV20-1 with TRBJ1-4, with no clear D. The sample taken for sequencing was PBMCs. The CDR3 spells CSASVGTAANEKLFF. The CDR3, as DNA: TGCAGTGCTAGCGTAGGTACAGCGGCTAATGAAAAACTGTTTTTT.